These 19 T cell receptor beta chains originate from one sample sequenced in a study of T-cell memory formation after mild COVID-19. TCRdb re-analysed the 5' RACE reads in MiXCR, keeping a single row per CDR3 protein. The data hold around 110,000 distinct CDR3 sequences, with 9.5% to 15% observed a single time. Sequences were obtained from PBMCs or a T cell subset sorted from them (not recorded which). These receptors were taken from an adult woman who had mild COVID-19 (a few samples of this study predate the infection). Cell type and time point are not known.

This clonotype has a handful of counts. This chain links TRBV20-1 with TRBJ2-1; 8 positions match TRBD2. This CDR3 region has 17 residues. The germline gives CDR1 DFQATT, CDR2 SNEGSKA (reference sequence). V dropped 1 base and J dropped 2; count of bases not matched to a gene: 10. The CDR3 coding sequence is TGCAGTGCTAGAGCCAGACCGGGACTAGAACCCTACAATGAGCAGTTCTTC. Its translation: CSARARPGLEPYNEQFF.

This chain joins TRBV10-3 and TRBJ2-7, with a weak D call TRBD2 (5 bases). Per the germline V gene, CDR1 is ENHRY and CDR2 is SYGVKD. This CDR3 comprises 12 residues. Trimming took 3 bases from V and 4 from J, leaving 7 bases between them. The CDR3 reads CAISDGGYEQYF. The CDR3 region has the DNA TGTGCCATCAGTGACGGCGGGTACGAGCAGTACTTC.

This clonotype appeared a few times. This chain links TRBV27 with TRBJ1-5; D gene ambiguous. The V end lost 6 bases, the J end lost 0 bases, and 6 bases lay between the germline ends. Germline V gives CDR1 MNHEY, CDR2 SMNVEV (reference sequence). The CDR3 loop spans 13 amino acids. CDR3 sequence: CASSSYSNQPQHF. The CDR3 region has the DNA TGTGCCAGCAGCTCTTATAGCAATCAGCCCCAGCATTTT.

This clonotype has only a few counts. V and J are TRBV13 and TRBJ2-7; D gene unclear. CDR1 is PRHDT, CDR2 FYEKMQ, per germline (reference sequence). CDR3 length: 17 residues. The ends were cut back, 7 bases at V and 2 bases at J, with 24 bases in the middle. Written as DNA, the CDR3 is TGTGCCAGCACCCTCCGTCGGCCGGGTGATCCTGCCTACGAGCAGTACTTC. It codes for CASTLRRPGDPAYEQYF.

This clonotype showed up just a few times. This rearrangement joins TRBV7-6 to TRBJ2-2; possibly TRBD1 for D (6 bases). Trimming took 0 bases from V and 1 from J, leaving 9 bases between them. The CDR3 has 16 amino acids. The germline V gene encodes CDR1 SGHVS and CDR2 FNYEAQ. The CDR3 sequence is CASSLAMGQNTGELFF. The CDR3 coding sequence is TGTGCCAGCAGCTTAGCGATGGGACAGAACACCGGGGAGCTGTTTTTT.

The chain carries TRBV20-1 and TRBJ1-1; D unresolved. V gave up 3 bases and J gave up 0 bases, with 17 bases separating them. The CDR3 has 16 amino acids. CDR1 is DFQATT, CDR2 SNEGSKA, per germline (reference sequence). CDR3 sequence: CSASPGRMAMNTEAFF. For the CDR3, the DNA is TGCAGTGCTAGTCCCGGACGGATGGCGATGAACACTGAAGCTTTCTTT.

This clonotype was counted a few times. The chain has TRBV4-1 and TRBJ2-1; 8 bases are shared with TRBD1. Germline assignment: CDR1 MGHRA and CDR2 YSYEKL. V trimming: 4 bases; J trimming: 12 bases; junction bases outside the gene matches: 14. The CDR3 loop spans 15 amino acids. Written as DNA, the CDR3 is TGCGCCAGCAGCCCGGATGGACAGGGCAGGGGCGGGCAGTTCTTC. Residues: CASSPDGQGRGGQFF.

The table lists this clonotype with a few counts. V usage is TRBV5-1 and J usage is TRBJ2-1; 11 bases match TRBD2. Per germline, CDR1 SGHRS and CDR2 YFSETQ. The CDR3 consists of 17 residues. V lost 1 base and J lost 3; bases outside the gene matches: 6. The CDR3, as DNA: TGCGCCAGCAGCTTGCTTAGCGGGGGGGACAGCTACAATGAGCAGTTCTTC. Protein sequence: CASSLLSGGDSYNEQFF.

The J gene is TRBJ2-5, the V gene TRBV7-9, with D possibly being TRBD2 (6 bases). CDR1 and CDR2 from the germline V gene are SEHNR and FQNEAQ (reference sequence). The CDR3 length is 18 residues. V was pared by 1 base and J by 0 bases, with 18 bases between. This chain's CDR3 is CASSLDGRMYTYQETQYF. The CDR3, as DNA: TGTGCCAGCAGCTTAGATGGGAGGATGTATACGTACCAAGAGACCCAGTACTTC.

In its sample, this clonotype was seen a few times. V usage is TRBV4-1 and J usage is TRBJ1-1; the D gene is possibly TRBD1 (6 bases). Germline CDR1 is MGHRA and CDR2 is YSYEKL. V lost 1 base to trimming and J lost 1 base, with 16 bases between them. The CDR3 has 17 residues. The CDR3 DNA is TGCGCCAGCAGCCAAGTTGGGACATGGGGCGGGAACACTGAAGCTTTCTTT. Translation gives CASSQVGTWGGNTEAFF.

The chain is built from TRBV7-9 and TRBJ2-5; no definite D call. This CDR3 has 14 amino acids. V shed 4 bases and J shed 0 bases, with 9 bases lying between them. Germline CDR1 reads SEHNR; CDR2 reads FQNEAQ (reference sequence). The CDR3 sequence is CASSSETDQETQYF. CDR3 coding DNA: TGTGCCAGCAGCTCAGAGACGGACCAAGAGACCCAGTACTTC.

This clonotype was picked up a small number of times. V usage is TRBV6-1 and J usage is TRBJ2-1; perhaps D is TRBD1 or TRBD2 (6 bases each). Germline assignment: CDR1 MNHNS and CDR2 SASEGT. CDR3 size: 15 residues. Trimming removed 2 bases from V and 6 bases from J, with 14 bases in between. CDR3 sequence: CASSESKGGGNEQFF. In DNA, the CDR3 is TGTGCCAGCAGTGAAAGTAAAGGAGGGGGCAATGAGCAGTTCTTC.

The V call is TRBV9, the J call TRBJ2-3; TRBD2 might be the D (5 bases). Looked up from germline, CDR1 is SGDLS and CDR2 is YYNGEE. Trimming took 6 bases from V and 1 from J, leaving 9 bases between them. The CDR3 has 13 residues. The CDR3 nucleotides are TGTGCCAGCAACGGGGTGGGCACAGATACGCAGTATTTT. It encodes CASNGVGTDTQYF.

The rearrangement links TRBV12-5 to TRBJ2-3; D may be TRBD1 (5 bases). CDR1 is LGHNT and CDR2 is FRNRAP in the germline V gene. V shed 6 bases and J shed 1 base, with 17 bases lying between them. This CDR3 is built from 16 residues. This CDR3 reads CASGLPQGLGTDTQYF. Written as DNA, the CDR3 is TGTGCTAGTGGCCTCCCCCAGGGTCTGGGCACAGATACGCAGTATTTT.

The table lists this clonotype with many counts. J is TRBJ2-7 and V is TRBV29-1, with D tentatively TRBD2 (6 bases). Trimming removed 5 bases at V and 4 bases at J, with 9 bases between. Looked up from germline, CDR1 is SQVTM and CDR2 is ANQGSEA. This CDR3 spans 11 amino acids. This chain's CDR3 is CSVQEGYEQYF. For the CDR3, the DNA is TGCAGCGTTCAGGAGGGGTACGAGCAGTACTTC.

This clonotype turned up a few times. V is TRBV12-3 or TRBV12-4 and J is TRBJ1-2; no firm D call. This CDR3 is 13 amino acids long. Trimming cost V 6 bases and J 4 bases, with 12 bases left between them. The CDR3 region is CASSIHGGYGYTF. The CDR3 coding sequence is TGTGCCAGCAGCATACACGGAGGCTATGGCTACACCTTC.

A few counts support this clonotype. CDR3 sequence: CASSERSGANVLTF. The CDR3 bases are TGTGCCAGTAGTGAGAGGTCTGGGGCCAACGTCCTGACTTTC. V and J are TRBV19 and TRBJ2-6; no clear D gene. Germline CDR1 is LNHDA and CDR2 is SQIVND (reference sequence). V was cut by 5 bases and J by 1 base, with 6 bases left in between. The length of the CDR3 is 14 residues.

The CDR3 region is CATSVRGTNNEQFF. The CDR3 region has the DNA TGTGCCACCAGTGTGCGTGGGACTAACAATGAGCAGTTCTTC. J is TRBJ2-1 and V is TRBV24-1; the match to TRBD2 covers 7 bases. The germline V gene has CDR1 KGHDR and CDR2 SFDVKD. The CDR3 has 14 residues. V gave up 5 bases and J gave up 5 bases; unmatched junction bases: 5.

The rearrangement links TRBV7-9 to TRBJ2-2; the match to TRBD1 covers 9 bases. The CDR3 sequence is 16 residues long. V gave up 5 bases and J gave up 1 base; unmatched junction bases: 5. Germline V lookup: CDR1 SEHNR, CDR2 FQNEAQ (reference sequence). CDR3 sequence reads: CASSGGTGMNTGELFF. In nucleotides, the CDR3 is TGTGCCAGCAGCGGGGGGACAGGGATGAACACCGGGGAGCTGTTTTTT.